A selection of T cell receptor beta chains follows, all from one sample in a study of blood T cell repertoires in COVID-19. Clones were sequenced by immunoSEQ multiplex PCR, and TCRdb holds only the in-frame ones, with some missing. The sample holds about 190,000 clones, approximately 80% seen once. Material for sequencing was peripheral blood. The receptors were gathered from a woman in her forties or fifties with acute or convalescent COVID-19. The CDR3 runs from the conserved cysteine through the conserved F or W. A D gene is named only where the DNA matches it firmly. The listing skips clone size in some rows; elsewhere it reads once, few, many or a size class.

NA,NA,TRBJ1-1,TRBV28,CASSDSYSYAFF,TGTGCCAGCAGTGACAGTTACTCCTACGCTTTCTTT
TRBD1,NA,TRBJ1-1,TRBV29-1,CSVENSGQGTEAFF,TGCAGCGTTGAGAACTCGGGACAGGGAACTGAAGCTTTCTTT
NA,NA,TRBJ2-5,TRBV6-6,CASSYSGWETQYF,TGTGCCAGCAGTTATTCAGGGTGGGAGACCCAGTACTTC
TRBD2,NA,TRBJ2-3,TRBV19,CASSISPPGLVADTQYF,TGTGCCAGTAGTATCTCCCCTCCGGGACTAGTGGCAGATACGCAGTATTTT
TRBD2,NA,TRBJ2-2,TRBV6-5,CASSIAGFNTGELFF,TGTGCCAGCAGTATAGCGGGGTTTAACACCGGGGAGCTGTTTTTT
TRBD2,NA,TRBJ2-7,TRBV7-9,CASSLSLAGVGDEQYF,TGTGCCAGCAGCCTGAGTCTAGCGGGAGTAGGCGACGAGCAGTACTTC
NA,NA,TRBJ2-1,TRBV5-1,CASSWASPDNEQFF,TGCGCCAGCAGCTGGGCTTCACCAGACAATGAGCAGTTCTTC
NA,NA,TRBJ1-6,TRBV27,CASRLNRGGVGNSPLHF,TGTGCCAGCAGACTTAACCGGGGGGGAGTGGGGAATTCACCCCTCCACTTT
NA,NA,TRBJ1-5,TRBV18,CASSRGGPYSNQPQHF,TGTGCCAGCTCACGCGGGGGCCCGTATAGCAATCAGCCCCAGCATTTT
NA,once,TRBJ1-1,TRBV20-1,CSASDDYTEAFF,TGCAGTGCTAGTGACGACTACACTGAAGCTTTCTTT
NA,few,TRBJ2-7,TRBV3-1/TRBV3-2,CASTPGGTYEQYF,TGTGCCAGCACCCCGGGGGGCACCTACGAGCAGTACTTC
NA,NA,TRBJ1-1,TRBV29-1,CSARTPLFEAFF,TGCAGCGCCCGGACACCACTTTTCGAAGCTTTCTTT
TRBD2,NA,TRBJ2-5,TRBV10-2,CASSNSGSSRETQYF,TGCGCCAGCAGTAATAGCGGGAGCAGTCGCGAGACCCAGTACTTC
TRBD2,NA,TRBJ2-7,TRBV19,CASSISGGPSYEQYF,TGTGCCAGTAGTATTAGCGGGGGGCCTTCCTACGAGCAGTACTTC
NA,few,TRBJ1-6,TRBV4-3,CASSQDRGGNSPLHF,TGCGCCAGCAGCCAAGATAGGGGAGGGAATTCACCCCTCCACTTT
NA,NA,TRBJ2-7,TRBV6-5,CASSFAKRYEQYF,TGTGCCAGCAGTTTTGCTAAGCGCTACGAGCAGTACTTC
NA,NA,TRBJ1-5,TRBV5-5,CASSLVGVGNQPQHF,TGTGCCAGCAGCTTGGTAGGGGTGGGCAATCAGCCCCAGCATTTT
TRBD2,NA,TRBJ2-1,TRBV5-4,CASSSGLAGVNEQFF,TGTGCCAGCAGCTCAGGACTAGCGGGAGTCAATGAGCAGTTCTTC
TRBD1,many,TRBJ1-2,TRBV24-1,CATSKQGSNYGYTF,TGTGCCACCAGTAAACAGGGGTCTAACTATGGCTACACCTTC
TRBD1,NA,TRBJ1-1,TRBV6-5,CASRDRANTEAFF,TGTGCCAGCAGGGACAGGGCGAACACTGAAGCTTTCTTT
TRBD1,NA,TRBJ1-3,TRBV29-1,CSVGSTGGSGNTIYF,TGCAGCGTGGGTTCGACAGGGGGCTCTGGAAACACCATATATTTT
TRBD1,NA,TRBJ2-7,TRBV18,CASSPGQASYEQYF,TGTGCCAGCTCGCCGGGACAGGCTTCCTACGAGCAGTACTTC
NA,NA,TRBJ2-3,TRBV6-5,CASRTDMGADTQYF,TGTGCCAGCAGGACGGACATGGGCGCAGATACGCAGTATTTT
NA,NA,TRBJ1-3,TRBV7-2,CASSFRGGGNTIYF,TGTGCCAGCAGCTTCAGAGGGGGTGGAAACACCATATATTTT
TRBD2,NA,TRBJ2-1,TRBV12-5,CASGLSGGIYNEQFF,TGTGCTAGTGGTTTGAGCGGGGGGATTTACAATGAGCAGTTCTTC
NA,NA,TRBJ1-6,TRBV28,CASSLQGTSSYNSPLHF,TGTGCCAGCAGTTTACAGGGGACAAGCTCCTATAATTCACCCCTCCACTTT
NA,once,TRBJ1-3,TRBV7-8,CASSVSAGAGNTIYF,TGTGCCAGCAGCGTAAGTGCAGGTGCTGGAAACACCATATATTTT
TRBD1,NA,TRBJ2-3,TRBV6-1,CASSEAYGQGGDTQYF,TGTGCCAGCAGTGAAGCCTACGGACAGGGTGGAGATACGCAGTATTTT
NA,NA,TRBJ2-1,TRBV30,CACTPGGPVEQFF,TGTGCCTGTACCCCGGGCGGGCCAGTTGAGCAGTTCTTC
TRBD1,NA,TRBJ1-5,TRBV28,CASQGTGNQPQHF,TGTGCCAGCCAAGGGACAGGCAATCAGCCCCAGCATTTT
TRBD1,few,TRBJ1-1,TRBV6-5,CASRQGAWDTEAFF,TGTGCCAGCCGGCAGGGGGCTTGGGACACTGAAGCTTTCTTT
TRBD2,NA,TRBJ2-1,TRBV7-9,CASTRLSAGGAYNEQFF,TGTGCCAGCACCCGTCTGTCGGCGGGAGGGGCCTACAATGAGCAGTTCTTC
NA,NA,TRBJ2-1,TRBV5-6,CASSYPGWGVYNEQFF,TGTGCCAGCAGCTATCCAGGGTGGGGGGTCTACAATGAGCAGTTCTTC
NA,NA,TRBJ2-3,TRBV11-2,CASRRGFGELTDTQYF,TGTGCCAGCAGGCGGGGATTTGGGGAGCTCACAGATACGCAGTATTTT
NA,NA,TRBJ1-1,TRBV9,CASSGQSYTEAFF,TGTGCCAGCAGTGGACAGTCCTACACTGAAGCTTTCTTT
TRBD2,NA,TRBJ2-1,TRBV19,CATRGRAVNEQFF,TGTGCCACCCGAGGGAGGGCCGTCAATGAGCAGTTCTTC
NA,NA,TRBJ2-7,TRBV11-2,CASSLPSYEQYF,TGTGCCAGCAGCTTACCTTCCTACGAGCAGTACTTC
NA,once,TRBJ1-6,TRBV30,CAWSGGPSSYNSPLHF,TGTGCCTGGAGTGGCGGGCCGAGCTCCTATAATTCACCCCTCCACTTT
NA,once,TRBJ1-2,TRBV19,CASSISGSRANYGYTF,TGTGCCAGTAGTATTTCGGGTTCTAGAGCTAACTATGGCTACACCTTC
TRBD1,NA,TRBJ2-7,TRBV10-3,CAISEPHRTGGFAEQYF,TGTGCCATCAGTGAGCCTCATAGGACAGGGGGCTTCGCCGAGCAGTACTTC
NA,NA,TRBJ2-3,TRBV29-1,CSVEGRAGVADTQYF,TGCAGCGTTGAAGGGCGGGCAGGGGTGGCAGATACGCAGTATTTT
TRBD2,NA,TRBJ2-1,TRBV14,CASSSLGTSGYNEQFF,TGTGCCAGCAGTTCCCTTGGGACTAGCGGTTACAATGAGCAGTTCTTC
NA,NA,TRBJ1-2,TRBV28,CASSSIQGLYGYTF,TGTGCCAGCAGTTCGATACAGGGTCTCTATGGCTACACCTTC
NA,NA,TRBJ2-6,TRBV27,CASSTGSRANVLTF,TGTGCCAGCAGTACAGGGTCTCGGGCCAACGTCCTGACTTTC
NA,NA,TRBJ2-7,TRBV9,CASSVEPWSYEQYF,TGTGCCAGCAGCGTAGAGCCGTGGAGCTACGAGCAGTACTTC
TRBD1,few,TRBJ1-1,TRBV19,CASSRDRGTEAFF,TGTGCCAGTAGTAGGGACAGGGGGACTGAAGCTTTCTTT
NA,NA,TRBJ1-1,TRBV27,CASRGGRNTEAFF,TGTGCCAGCAGAGGCGGCAGGAACACTGAAGCTTTCTTT
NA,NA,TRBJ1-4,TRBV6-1,CASSESESLEKLFF,TGTGCCAGCAGTGAATCGGAGAGTCTTGAAAAACTGTTTTTT